These 7 T cell receptor beta chains were all obtained from the same sample, sequenced in a study of CD8+ T cells in alopecia areata. Documented treatment: oral pan-JAK inhibitor, 5-10 mg twice daily. Extracted RNA was reverse transcribed into cDNA, the sequencing template. Assay: immunoSEQ multiplex PCR; the TCRdb copy retains only in-frame clones and omits some. The data hold around 100,000 clones, with less than 70% observed a single time. This sample comprised CD4+ T cells sorted from blood, obtained at week 24, from a patient treated with tofacitinib. These receptors all stem from a human donor with alopecia areata.

This rearrangement joins TRBV7-9 to TRBJ2-1; D is unresolved. Per the germline V gene, CDR1 is SEHNR and CDR2 is FQNEAQ (reference sequence). V was clipped by 8 bases and J by 4 bases, with 6 bases between them. The CDR3 spans 11 residues. As DNA, the CDR3 is TGTGCCAGCTACACTTACAATGAGCAGTTCTTC. Translation gives CASYTYNEQFF.

The rearrangement uses TRBV19 and TRBJ1-4; no reliable D call. Germline V gene data show CDR1 as LNHDA and CDR2 as SQIVND (reference sequence). This CDR3 has 17 residues. V was shortened by 5 bases and J by 7 bases, with 23 bases between the two germline ends. The DNA of the CDR3 is TGTGCCAGTAGTTCGACCCCTGGACCTTTAACGAGTGAAAAACTGTTTTTT. Protein sequence: CASSSTPGPLTSEKLFF.

The chain is built from TRBV7-9 and TRBJ2-5; the D is unclear. V was pared by 1 base and J by 5 bases, with 14 bases between. The CDR3 totals 15 residues. Per germline, CDR1 SEHNR and CDR2 FQNEAQ (reference sequence). CDR3 amino acids: CASSLEGLAVETQYF. The CDR3 DNA is TGTGCCAGCAGCTTAGAAGGCCTGGCGGTGGAGACCCAGTACTTC.

This sequence joins TRBV7-2 and TRBJ2-4; D is uncertain. This CDR3 region has 14 residues. Per germline, CDR1 SGHTA and CDR2 FQGNSA. The V gene lost 5 bases and the J gene lost 0 bases, with 8 bases spanning the gap. The CDR3, as DNA: TGTGCCAGCAGCCCCGCCCTAGCCAAAAACATTCAGTACTTC. The encoded protein is CASSPALAKNIQYF. Complete variable domain (other parts from reference TRBV7-2 and TRBJ2-4): GAGVSQSPSNKVTEKGKDVELRCDPISGHTALYWYRQSLGQGLEFLIYFQGNSAPDKSGLPSDRFSAERTGGSVSTLTIQRTQQEDSAVYLCASSPALAKNIQYFGAGTRLSVL.

V usage is TRBV5-4 and J usage is TRBJ2-5; possibly TRBD1 or TRBD2 for D (5 bases each). Trimming removed 1 base at V and 3 bases at J, with 19 bases between. This CDR3 region has 17 residues. Germline V gene sequence: CDR1 SGHNT, CDR2 YYREEE (reference sequence). The CDR3 DNA reads TGTGCCAGCAGCTTGATGGGTCGCCGGGGCCATGAAGAGACCCAGTACTTC. This codes for CASSLMGRRGHEETQYF. Combining the CDR3 with reference TRBV5-4 and TRBJ2-5 gives the whole variable domain ETGVTQSPTHLIKTRGQQVTLRCSSQSGHNTVSWYQQALGQGPQFIFQYYREEENGRGNFPPRFSGLQFPNYSSELNVNALELDDSALYLCASSLMGRRGHEETQYFGPGTRLLVL.

This clone was counted only a few times. This chain connects TRBV7-9 to TRBJ1-3, with 7 bases that match TRBD1. The V segment lost 5 bases and the J segment 3 bases; nucleotides outside the gene matches: 7. In germline, CDR1 is SEHNR, CDR2 FQNEAQ (reference sequence). The CDR3 loop spans 15 amino acids. CDR3: CASSPTGINGNTIYF. CDR3 DNA sequence: TGTGCCAGCAGCCCGACAGGGATAAATGGAAACACCATATATTTT.

The chain combines TRBV9 with TRBJ2-5, with D tentatively TRBD2 (6 bases). The CDR3 spans 13 residues. The V gene's germline CDR1 is SGDLS and CDR2 YYNGEE. V lost 3 bases and J lost 4, with 10 bases in between. Written as DNA, the CDR3 is TGTGCCAGCAGCGAAAGTAGCGGAGAGACCCAGTACTTC. Translated, it gives CASSESSGETQYF.